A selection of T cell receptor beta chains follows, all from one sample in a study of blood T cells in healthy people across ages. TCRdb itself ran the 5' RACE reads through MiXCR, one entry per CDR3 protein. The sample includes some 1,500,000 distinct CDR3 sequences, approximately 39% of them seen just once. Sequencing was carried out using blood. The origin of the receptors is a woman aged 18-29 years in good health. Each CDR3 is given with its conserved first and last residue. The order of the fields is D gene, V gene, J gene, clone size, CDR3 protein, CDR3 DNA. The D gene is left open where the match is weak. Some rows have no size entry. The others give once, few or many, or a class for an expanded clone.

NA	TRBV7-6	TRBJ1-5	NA	CASSYSTGPNQPQHF	TGTGCCAGCAGCTACTCCACAGGGCCAAATCAGCCCCAGCATTTT
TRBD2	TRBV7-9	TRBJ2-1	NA	CASSLTGLALSEQFF	TGTGCCAGCAGCTTAACGGGACTAGCCTTGAGTGAGCAGTTCTTC
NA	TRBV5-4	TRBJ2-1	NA	CASSRSSDSYNEQFF	TGTGCCAGCAGCCGGTCTAGCGACTCCTACAATGAGCAGTTCTTC
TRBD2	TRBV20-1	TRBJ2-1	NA	CSATGTSGAYNEQFF	TGCAGTGCTACCGGGACTAGCGGTGCCTACAATGAGCAGTTCTTC
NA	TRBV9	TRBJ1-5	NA	CASSVSGVRNQPQHF	TGTGCCAGCAGCGTATCAGGGGTTAGAAATCAGCCCCAGCATTTT
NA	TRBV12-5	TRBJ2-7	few	CASGLGYPYEQYF	TGTGCTAGTGGTTTAGGGTACCCCTACGAGCAGTACTTC
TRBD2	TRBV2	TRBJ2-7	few	CASSRTGGFGEQYF	TGTGCCAGCAGCCGAACGGGGGGGTTCGGCGAGCAGTACTTC
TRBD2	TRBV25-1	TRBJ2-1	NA	CASSQLAGTIPRNEQFF	TGTGCCAGCAGTCAACTAGCGGGGACAATACCCAGGAATGAGCAGTTCTTC
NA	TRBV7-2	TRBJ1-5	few	CASSLAGINQPQHF	TGTGCCAGCAGCTTAGCGGGGATTAATCAGCCCCAGCATTTT
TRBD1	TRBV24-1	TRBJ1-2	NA	CATSDHTGTGGNYGYTF	TGTGCCACCAGTGATCACACCGGGACAGGGGGTAACTATGGCTACACCTTC
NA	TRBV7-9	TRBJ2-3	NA	CASSLVTVITDTQYF	TGTGCCAGCAGCTTAGTCACAGTTATCACAGATACGCAGTATTTT
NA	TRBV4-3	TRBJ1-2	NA	CASSQSSLDYGYTF	TGCGCCAGCAGCCAAAGCAGCCTGGACTATGGCTACACCTTC
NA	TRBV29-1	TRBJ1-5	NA	CSVTADSNQPQHF	TGCAGCGTTACGGCAGACAGCAATCAGCCCCAGCATTTT
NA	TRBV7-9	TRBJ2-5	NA	CASSPITAGLKETQYF	TGTGCCAGCAGCCCGATCACGGCAGGTCTTAAAGAGACCCAGTACTTC
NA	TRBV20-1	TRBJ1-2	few	CSATWGRANYGYTF	TGCAGTGCTACCTGGGGAAGAGCTAACTATGGCTACACCTTC
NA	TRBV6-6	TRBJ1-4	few	CASVGPSNEKLFF	TGTGCCAGCGTGGGACCGAGTAATGAAAAACTGTTTTTT
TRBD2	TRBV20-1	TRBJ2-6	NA	CSAKPLAVPSGANVLTF	TGCAGTGCAAAGCCACTAGCGGTCCCTTCTGGGGCCAACGTCCTGACTTTC
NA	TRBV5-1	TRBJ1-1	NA	CASSLVKAGPRTEAFF	TGCGCCAGCAGCTTAGTGAAGGCGGGGCCTCGGACTGAAGCTTTCTTT
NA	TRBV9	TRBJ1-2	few	CASSVDPVRNYGYTF	TGTGCCAGCAGCGTAGACCCAGTCAGGAACTATGGCTACACCTTC
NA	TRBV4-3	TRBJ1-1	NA	CASSQEASTVNTEAFF	TGCGCCAGCAGCCAAGAAGCCTCTACGGTGAACACTGAAGCTTTCTTT
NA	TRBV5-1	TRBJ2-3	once	CASSGVATPDTQYF	TGCGCCAGCAGCGGAGTAGCAACCCCAGATACGCAGTATTTT
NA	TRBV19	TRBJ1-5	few	CASSMAGGQGAQPQHF	TGTGCCAGTAGTATGGCCGGAGGGCAGGGAGCCCAGCCCCAGCATTTT
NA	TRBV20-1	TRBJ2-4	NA	CSAGGGLAKNIQYF	TGCAGTGCTGGGGGAGGACTAGCCAAAAACATTCAGTACTTC
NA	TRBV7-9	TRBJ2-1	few	CASGWAPGNEQFF	TGTGCCAGTGGCTGGGCCCCCGGGAATGAGCAGTTCTTC
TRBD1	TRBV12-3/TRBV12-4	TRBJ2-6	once	CASRQGPGTNVLTF	TGTGCCAGTAGACAGGGTCCTGGGACCAACGTCCTGACTTTC
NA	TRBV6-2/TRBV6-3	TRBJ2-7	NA	CASRGHSYEQYF	TGTGCCAGCAGGGGCCACTCCTACGAGCAGTACTTC
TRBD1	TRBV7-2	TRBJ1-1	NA	CASSFPRTGGLNTEAFF	TGTGCCAGCAGCTTCCCTAGGACAGGGGGCTTGAACACTGAAGCTTTCTTT
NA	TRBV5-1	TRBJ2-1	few	CASSPLTGVTYNEQFF	TGCGCCAGCAGCCCCTTGACAGGAGTAACCTACAATGAGCAGTTCTTC
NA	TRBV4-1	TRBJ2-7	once	CASSHNRDGSYEQYF	TGCGCCAGCAGCCATAACCGGGACGGTTCCTACGAGCAGTACTTC
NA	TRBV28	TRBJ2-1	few	CASSSLGCEQFF	TGTGCCAGCAGCTCCCTGGGGTGTGAGCAGTTCTTC
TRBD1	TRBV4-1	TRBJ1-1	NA	CAGSQGTGETMNTEAFF	TGCGCCGGCAGCCAAGGGACAGGTGAAACAATGAACACTGAAGCTTTCTTT
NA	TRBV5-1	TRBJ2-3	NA	CASSLNRGRSADTQYF	TGCGCCAGCAGCTTGAATCGGGGGAGGTCCGCAGATACGCAGTATTTT
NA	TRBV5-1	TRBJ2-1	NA	CASSSRLVHEQFF	TGCGCCAGCAGCTCAAGACTAGTCCATGAGCAGTTCTTC
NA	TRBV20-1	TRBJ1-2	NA	CSAREDSGNYGYTF	TGCAGTGCTAGAGAAGACAGTGGTAACTATGGCTACACCTTC
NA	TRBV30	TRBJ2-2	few	CASDSNTGELFF	TGTGCCTCGGACAGTAACACCGGGGAGCTGTTTTTT
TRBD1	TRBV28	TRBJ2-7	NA	CASRPVPTTGVSYNEQYF	TGTGCCAGCAGGCCCGTGCCAACGACAGGGGTCTCCTACAATGAGCAGTACTTC
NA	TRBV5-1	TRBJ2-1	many	CASSLFGAANEQFF	TGCGCCAGCAGCTTGTTCGGGGCCGCAAATGAGCAGTTCTTC
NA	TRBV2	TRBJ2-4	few	CASSGRGIGIQYF	TGTGCCAGCAGTGGACGAGGGATCGGCATTCAGTACTTC
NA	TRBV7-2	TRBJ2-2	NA	CAGSRLSTGELFF	TGTGCCGGCAGCAGACTGAGCACCGGGGAGCTGTTTTTT
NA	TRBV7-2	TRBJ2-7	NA	CASSLTGFAYEQYF	TGTGCCAGCAGCCTGACAGGTTTTGCCTACGAGCAGTACTTC
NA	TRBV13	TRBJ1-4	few	CASSLGRDDEKLFF	TGTGCCAGCAGCTTAGGCAGGGATGATGAAAAACTGTTTTTT
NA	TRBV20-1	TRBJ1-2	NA	CSARDLTTGFGYTF	TGCAGTGCTAGAGATCTTACTACAGGGTTTGGCTACACCTTC
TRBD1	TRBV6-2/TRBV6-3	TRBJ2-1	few	CASSYSTGLMGKGSYNEQFF	TGTGCCAGCAGTTACTCGACAGGGTTGATGGGCAAAGGGTCCTACAATGAGCAGTTCTTC
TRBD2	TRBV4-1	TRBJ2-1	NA	CASSQSLSGGANEQFF	TGCGCCAGCAGCCAATCCCTTAGCGGGGGGGCCAATGAGCAGTTCTTC
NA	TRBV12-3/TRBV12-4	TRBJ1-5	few	CASSLRAGFSNQPQHF	TGTGCCAGCAGTTTAAGGGCAGGTTTTAGCAATCAGCCCCAGCATTTT
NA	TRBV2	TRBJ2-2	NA	CASSEGGSSNTGELFF	TGTGCCAGCAGTGAAGGTGGCAGCTCGAACACCGGGGAGCTGTTTTTT
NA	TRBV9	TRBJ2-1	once	CASSARTSLGLDEQFF	TGTGCCAGCAGCGCGCGGACTTCCTTGGGTTTGGATGAGCAGTTCTTC
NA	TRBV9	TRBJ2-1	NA	CASSEWATLSYNEQFF	TGTGCCAGCAGCGAATGGGCGACCCTCTCCTACAATGAGCAGTTCTTC
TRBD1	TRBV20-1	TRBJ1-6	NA	CSARIRTGGYNSPLHF	TGCAGTGCTAGAATTCGGACAGGCGGGTATAATTCACCCCTCCACTTT
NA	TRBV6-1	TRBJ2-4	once	CASSESLTVRDSGELYF	TGTGCCAGCAGTGAATCCCTGACCGTGAGAGATTCGGGCGAGCTGTACTTC
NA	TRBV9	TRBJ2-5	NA	CASSGMGLETQYF	TGTGCCAGCAGCGGTATGGGTTTGGAGACCCAGTACTTC
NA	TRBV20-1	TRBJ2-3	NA	CSGRGESSDTQYF	TGCAGTGGTCGAGGAGAAAGCTCAGATACGCAGTATTTT
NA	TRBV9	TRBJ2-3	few	CASSVDGHTQYF	TGTGCCAGCAGCGTAGATGGACATACGCAGTATTTT
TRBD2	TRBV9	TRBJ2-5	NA	CASSVASGGETQYF	TGTGCCAGCAGCGTAGCATCGGGGGGAGAGACCCAGTACTTC
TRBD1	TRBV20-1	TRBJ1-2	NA	CSARTGGASYGYTF	TGCAGTGCTAGAACAGGGGGCGCAAGCTATGGCTACACCTTC
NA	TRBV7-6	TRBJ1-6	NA	CASSFGLDNSPLHF	TGTGCCAGCAGCTTTGGGCTCGATAATTCACCCCTCCACTTT